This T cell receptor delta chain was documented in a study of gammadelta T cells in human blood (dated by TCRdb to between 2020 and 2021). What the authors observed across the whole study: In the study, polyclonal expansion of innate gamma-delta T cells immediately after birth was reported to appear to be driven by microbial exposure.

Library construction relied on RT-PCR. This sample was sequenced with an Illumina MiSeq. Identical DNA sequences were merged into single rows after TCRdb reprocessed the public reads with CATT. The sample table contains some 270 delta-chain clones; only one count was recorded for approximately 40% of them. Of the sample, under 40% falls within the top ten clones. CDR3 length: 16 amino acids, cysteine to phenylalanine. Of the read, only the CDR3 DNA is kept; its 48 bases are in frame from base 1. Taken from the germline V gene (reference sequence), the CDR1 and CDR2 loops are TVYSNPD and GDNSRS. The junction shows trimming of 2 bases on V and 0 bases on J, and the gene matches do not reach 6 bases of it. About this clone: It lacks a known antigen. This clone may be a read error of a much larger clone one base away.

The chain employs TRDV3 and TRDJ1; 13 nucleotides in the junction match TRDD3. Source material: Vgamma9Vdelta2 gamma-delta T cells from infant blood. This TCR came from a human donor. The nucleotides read TGTGCCTTTGACGTACTGGGGGATACGTACACCGATAAACTCATCTTT. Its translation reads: CAFDVLGDTYTDKLIF.